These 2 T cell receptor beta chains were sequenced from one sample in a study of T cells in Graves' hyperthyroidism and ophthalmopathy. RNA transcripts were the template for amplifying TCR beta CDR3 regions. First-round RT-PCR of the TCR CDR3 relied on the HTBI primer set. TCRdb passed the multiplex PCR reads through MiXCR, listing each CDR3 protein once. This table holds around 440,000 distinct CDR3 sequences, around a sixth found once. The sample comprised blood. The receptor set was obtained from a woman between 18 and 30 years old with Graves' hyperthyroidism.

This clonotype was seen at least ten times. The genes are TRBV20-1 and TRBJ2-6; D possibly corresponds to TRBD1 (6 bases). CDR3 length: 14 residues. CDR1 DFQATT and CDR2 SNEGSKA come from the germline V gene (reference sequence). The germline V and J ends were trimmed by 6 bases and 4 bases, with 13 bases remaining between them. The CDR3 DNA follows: TGCAGTGCCCCACACAGGGCCGGGGCCAACGTCCTGACTTTC. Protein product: CSAPHRAGANVLTF.

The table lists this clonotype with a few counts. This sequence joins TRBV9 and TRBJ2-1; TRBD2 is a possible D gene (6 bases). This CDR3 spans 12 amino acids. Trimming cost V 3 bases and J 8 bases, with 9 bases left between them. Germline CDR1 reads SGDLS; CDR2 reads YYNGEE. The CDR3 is CASSERADEQFF. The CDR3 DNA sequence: TGTGCCAGCAGCGAGCGGGCCGATGAGCAGTTCTTC.